Listed below are T cell receptor beta chains from one sample, sequenced in a study of radiotherapy plus CTLA-4 blockade in lung cancer. Assay: immunoSEQ multiplex PCR; the TCRdb copy retains only in-frame clones and omits some. Of some 120,000 clones in the sample, 81% are singletons; the top ten hold about 3.5%. The sample here was peripheral blood, taken from a patient treated with radiotherapy plus ipilimumab. All receptors come from a human donor with non-small cell lung cancer that progressed on radiotherapy plus ipilimumab. Some clones in this sample may be carry-over from other donors' samples. The CDR3 runs from the conserved cysteine through the conserved F or W. D genes are given only for firm matches. A clone size is listed for some rows: how often the clone was seen (once, few, many), or a class if it is expanded.

V gene: TRBV11-1
clone size: many
D gene: .
J gene: TRBJ1-2
CDR3 DNA: TGTGCCAGCAGCCCGGACATGAACTATGGCTACACCTTC
CDR3 protein: CASSPDMNYGYTF

V gene: TRBV30
clone size: .
D gene: TRBD1
J gene: TRBJ1-5
CDR3 DNA: TGTGCCTGGAGTTCACAGGGGGATCAGCCCCAGCATTTT
CDR3 protein: CAWSSQGDQPQHF

V gene: TRBV11-2
clone size: .
D gene: .
J gene: TRBJ2-7
CDR3 DNA: TGTGCCAGCAGCCCCGAGGCACTCTACGAGCAGTACTTC
CDR3 protein: CASSPEALYEQYF

V gene: TRBV6-4
clone size: .
D gene: .
J gene: TRBJ1-5
CDR3 DNA: TGTGCCAGCAGTCCCGCAGACAATCAGCCCCAGCATTTT
CDR3 protein: CASSPADNQPQHF

V gene: TRBV6-5
clone size: .
D gene: TRBD1
J gene: TRBJ2-1
CDR3 DNA: TGTGCCAGCAGTTCAGACAGGGCGACAACCTACAATGAGCAGTTCTTC
CDR3 protein: CASSSDRATTYNEQFF

V gene: TRBV5-1
clone size: .
D gene: .
J gene: TRBJ2-3
CDR3 DNA: TGCGCCAGCAGCTTGGCCCACAGCACTAGCACAGATACGCAGTATTTT
CDR3 protein: CASSLAHSTSTDTQYF

V gene: TRBV6-6
clone size: .
D gene: .
J gene: TRBJ1-5
CDR3 DNA: TGTGCCAGCAGCTATAAGGGGGTACGGGGGCCTCAGCCCCAGCATTTT
CDR3 protein: CASSYKGVRGPQPQHF

V gene: TRBV6-5
clone size: .
D gene: .
J gene: TRBJ1-2
CDR3 DNA: TGTGCCAGCAGTTACCAGGGAAGCTATGGCTACACCTTC
CDR3 protein: CASSYQGSYGYTF

V gene: TRBV14
clone size: .
D gene: .
J gene: TRBJ2-2
CDR3 DNA: TGTGCCAGCAGCCGCGGACTGGCTAACACCGGGGAGCTGTTTTTT
CDR3 protein: CASSRGLANTGELFF

V gene: TRBV9
clone size: .
D gene: TRBD2
J gene: TRBJ2-6
CDR3 DNA: TGTGCCAGCAGCGCGGGGGGCTCTGGGGCCAACGTCCTGACTTTC
CDR3 protein: CASSAGGSGANVLTF

V gene: TRBV30
clone size: .
D gene: .
J gene: TRBJ1-6
CDR3 DNA: TGTGCCTGGAATGATCGGGGGACGGGGTATTCACCCCTCCACTTT
CDR3 protein: CAWNDRGTGYSPLHF

V gene: TRBV5-1
clone size: once
D gene: .
J gene: TRBJ1-2
CDR3 DNA: TGCGCCAGCAGCTCAAATCTACGAGGGCGAGGATCCGGCTACACCTTC
CDR3 protein: CASSSNLRGRGSGYTF

V gene: TRBV5-1
clone size: .
D gene: .
J gene: TRBJ2-5
CDR3 DNA: TGCGCCAGCAGCTTCCAGGGGAGGAGGGAAGAGACCCAGTACTTC
CDR3 protein: CASSFQGRREETQYF

V gene: TRBV11-2
clone size: .
D gene: .
J gene: TRBJ2-7
CDR3 DNA: TGTGCCAGCAGCCCGGGGGGCGTTTACGAGCAGTACTTC
CDR3 protein: CASSPGGVYEQYF

V gene: TRBV4-3
clone size: .
D gene: TRBD2
J gene: TRBJ2-5
CDR3 DNA: TGCGCCAGCAGCCAAGTGGGGGGGAGAAAGGGAGAGACCCAGTACTTC
CDR3 protein: CASSQVGGRKGETQYF

V gene: TRBV18
clone size: .
D gene: TRBD1
J gene: TRBJ2-5
CDR3 DNA: TGTGCCAGCTCACGAACAAGCCTGGACAGGGAAGGGGAGACCCAGTACTTC
CDR3 protein: CASSRTSLDREGETQYF

V gene: TRBV7-3
clone size: .
D gene: .
J gene: TRBJ1-1
CDR3 DNA: TGTGCCAGCAGCCCACAGTGGGGCACTGAAGCTTTCTTT
CDR3 protein: CASSPQWGTEAFF

V gene: TRBV5-1
clone size: .
D gene: .
J gene: TRBJ2-1
CDR3 DNA: TGCGCCAGCAGCTTGGTAGGGGGCTCCTACAATGAGCAGTTCTTC
CDR3 protein: CASSLVGGSYNEQFF

V gene: TRBV5-1
clone size: .
D gene: .
J gene: TRBJ2-3
CDR3 DNA: TGCGCCAGCAGCTTAGGGGGACCCACAGATACGCAGTATTTT
CDR3 protein: CASSLGGPTDTQYF

V gene: TRBV4-1
clone size: few
D gene: TRBD1
J gene: TRBJ2-7
CDR3 DNA: TGCGCCAGCAGCCAGACCGGGACAGGGTTTACAGGATCCGAGCAGTACTTC
CDR3 protein: CASSQTGTGFTGSEQYF

V gene: TRBV7-9
clone size: .
D gene: .
J gene: TRBJ1-3
CDR3 DNA: TGTGCCAGCAGCTTAACCAGGGGAGGAAACACCATATATTTT
CDR3 protein: CASSLTRGGNTIYF

V gene: TRBV4-1
clone size: .
D gene: TRBD1
J gene: TRBJ1-2
CDR3 DNA: TGCGCCAGCAGCCAACTCCCGAGCGCGGGACAGGGCGATGGCTACACCTTC
CDR3 protein: CASSQLPSAGQGDGYTF

V gene: TRBV9
clone size: .
D gene: .
J gene: TRBJ2-3
CDR3 DNA: TGTGCCAGCAGCGTGCGAGGGGCCCGGCCGGCTAGCACAGATACGCAGTATTTT
CDR3 protein: CASSVRGARPASTDTQYF

V gene: TRBV19
clone size: .
D gene: .
J gene: TRBJ1-1
CDR3 DNA: TGTGCCAGTAGTATAGTTGGGGGTTCCACTGAAGCTTTCTTT
CDR3 protein: CASSIVGGSTEAFF

V gene: TRBV5-1
clone size: .
D gene: .
J gene: TRBJ2-3
CDR3 DNA: TGCGCCAGCAGCTTGTGGGCTCTTTGGGGGGATACGCAGTATTTT
CDR3 protein: CASSLWALWGDTQYF

V gene: TRBV18
clone size: .
D gene: .
J gene: TRBJ2-2
CDR3 DNA: TGTGCCAGCCAATTCCGCACCGGGGAGCTGTTTTTT
CDR3 protein: CASQFRTGELFF

V gene: TRBV10-3
clone size: .
D gene: .
J gene: TRBJ1-2
CDR3 DNA: TGTGCCATCGAGGAGGAACCTAACTATGGCTACACCTTC
CDR3 protein: CAIEEEPNYGYTF

V gene: TRBV10-3
clone size: once
D gene: TRBD1
J gene: TRBJ1-4
CDR3 DNA: TGTGCCATCAGACTCCGCCCGACAGGGCTAAAGGAAAAACTGTTTTTT
CDR3 protein: CAIRLRPTGLKEKLFF

V gene: TRBV5-1
clone size: .
D gene: TRBD1
J gene: TRBJ1-4
CDR3 DNA: TGCGCCAGCAGCTTGGAAAATTCCGGACAGGGGGCAGAAAAACTGTTTTTT
CDR3 protein: CASSLENSGQGAEKLFF

V gene: TRBV7-2
clone size: .
D gene: .
J gene: TRBJ1-1
CDR3 DNA: TGTGCCAGCAGTAACACAGGGAGACCTGAAGCTTTCTTT
CDR3 protein: CASSNTGRPEAFF

V gene: TRBV2
clone size: .
D gene: TRBD1
J gene: TRBJ1-2
CDR3 DNA: TGTGCCAGGGATGGACAGGGCACGGTCCGTGGCTACACCTTC
CDR3 protein: CARDGQGTVRGYTF

V gene: TRBV30
clone size: .
D gene: TRBD2
J gene: TRBJ2-7
CDR3 DNA: TGTGCTTGGAGTGTAAGAGCGGGGGATTACGAGCAGTACTTC
CDR3 protein: CAWSVRAGDYEQYF

V gene: TRBV5-1
clone size: .
D gene: .
J gene: TRBJ1-1
CDR3 DNA: TGCGCCAGCAGCCCGCCTGGGGTCGTTCGTGAAGCTTTCTTT
CDR3 protein: CASSPPGVVREAFF

V gene: TRBV4-3
clone size: few
D gene: TRBD1
J gene: TRBJ2-2
CDR3 DNA: TGCGCCAGCAGCCCCCTATGGGGACAGGCAGGCGGGGAGCTGTTTTTT
CDR3 protein: CASSPLWGQAGGELFF

V gene: TRBV5-4
clone size: .
D gene: .
J gene: TRBJ1-3
CDR3 DNA: TGTGCCAGCAGCGCCGCTCAGGCCGGAAACACCATATATTTT
CDR3 protein: CASSAAQAGNTIYF

V gene: TRBV6-1
clone size: .
D gene: TRBD1
J gene: TRBJ2-5
CDR3 DNA: TGTGCCAGCACCGGGACAGGGGGCCGTGTCGAGACCCAGTACTTC
CDR3 protein: CASTGTGGRVETQYF

V gene: TRBV2
clone size: .
D gene: .
J gene: TRBJ1-1
CDR3 DNA: TGTGCCAGCCGTTTCACGAACACTGAAGCTTTCTTT
CDR3 protein: CASRFTNTEAFF